The next 3 T cell receptor beta chains were all read from a single sample in a study of OX40 agonist ivuxolimab in advanced cancers. Profiling relied on immunoSEQ multiplex PCR, and the TCRdb table lists in-frame clones only, not all of them. The sample consists of approximately 48,000 clones, about 87% of them appearing once. This specimen consisted of CD4+ or CD8+ T cells sorted from blood, obtained in a trial of the OX40 agonist ivuxolimab. These receptors originate from an adult with an advanced solid tumor such as melanoma, head and neck, liver or kidney cancer.

The chain is built from TRBV19 and TRBJ2-1, with D perhaps matching TRBD2 (6 bases). CDR3 length: 13 residues. Germline V gene sequence: CDR1 LNHDA, CDR2 SQIVND (reference sequence). V lost 6 bases and J lost 0, with 6 bases in between. Written as DNA, the CDR3 is TGTGCCAGTAGCGGGAGCTCCTACAATGAGCAGTTCTTC. Translating it yields CASSGSSYNEQFF.

The chain employs TRBV7-3 and TRBJ1-1, with 9 bases fitting TRBD1. This CDR3 is built from 13 residues. The V segment lost 5 bases and the J segment 6 bases; nucleotides outside the gene matches: 4. Per the germline V gene, CDR1 is SGHTA and CDR2 is FQGTGA. This CDR3 is CASSPGTGSEAFF. CDR3 coding DNA: TGTGCCAGCAGCCCCGGGACAGGGTCTGAAGCTTTCTTT.

CDR3 sequence (DNA): TGTGCCAGCAGCTTAACAGGCAATCAGCCCCAGCATTTT. Protein: CASSLTGNQPQHF. The rearrangement links TRBV13 to TRBJ1-5; D unresolved. CDR1 is PRHDT, CDR2 FYEKMQ, per germline (reference sequence). CDR3 length: 13 amino acids. Trimming stripped 2 bases from V and 2 bases from J, with 4 bases between.